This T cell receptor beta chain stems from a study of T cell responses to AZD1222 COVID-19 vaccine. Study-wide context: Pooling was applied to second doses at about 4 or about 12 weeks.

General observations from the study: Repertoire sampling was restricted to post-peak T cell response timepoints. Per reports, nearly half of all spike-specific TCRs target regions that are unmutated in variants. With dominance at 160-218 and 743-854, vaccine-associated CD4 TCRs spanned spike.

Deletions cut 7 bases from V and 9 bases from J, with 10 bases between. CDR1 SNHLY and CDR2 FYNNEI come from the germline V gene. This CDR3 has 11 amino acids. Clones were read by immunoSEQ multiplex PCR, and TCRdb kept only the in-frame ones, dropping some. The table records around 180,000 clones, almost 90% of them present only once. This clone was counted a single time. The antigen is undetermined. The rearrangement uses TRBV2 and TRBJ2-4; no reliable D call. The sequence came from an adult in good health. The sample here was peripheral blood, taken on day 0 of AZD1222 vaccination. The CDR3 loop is CASTNGVIQYF. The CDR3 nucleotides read TGTGCCAGCACCAATGGAGTCATTCAGTACTTC.